The rows below give T cell receptor beta chains drawn from one sample of a study of identical twins. TCRdb redid the calling of the 5' RACE reads with MiXCR, one entry per CDR3 protein. Among roughly 770,000 distinct CDR3 sequences listed, 15% to 20% were seen once. The same specimen was also included in a second study, on T cells expressing NK-cell markers.

Sequencing was carried out using PBMCs. The receptor source for this set is a young woman in good health. Each CDR3 is given without its conserved first and last residue. Clone sizes are given selectively: once, few, many, or a class where the clone is expanded.

CDR3 protein,clone size,V gene
ASSGGQGRNEQY,-,TRBV6-2/TRBV6-3
ASSPREFANSPLH,few,TRBV7-8
SAQWTGTYEQY,few,TRBV20-1
ASSFQGPGTGELF,few,TRBV5-8
ASSYWARANEKLF,few,TRBV6-5
ASSPLFGGETQY,-,TRBV7-2
ASSYLQGNQPQH,-,TRBV6-2/TRBV6-3
ASTPGLARKETQY,-,TRBV28
SAVAGGPSGELF,-,TRBV20-1
ASSSSSASSYEQY,few,TRBV5-1
ASSLRGVAAF,few,TRBV5-6
ASSLAVGRGSYNEQF,few,TRBV7-8
ASRLFYNEQF,-,TRBV12-3/TRBV12-4
ASSLEGAVSGELF,-,TRBV11-3
ASSLATSGEADTQY,-,TRBV5-1
SARFVSETQY,once,TRBV20-1
ASSQGLGYGYT,few,TRBV14
ASGRIGTAEQY,-,TRBV7-9
SADQGADTQY,few,TRBV20-1
ASSPLALTYEQY,many,TRBV3-1
ASSLQGGGELF,-,TRBV7-3
ASSSLPGYTEAF,-,TRBV12-3/TRBV12-4